This T cell receptor beta chain was retrieved from a study of cytomegalovirus exposure and HLA in healthy donors. Findings and limits, study-wide: The study had only CMV serostatus as immune exposure information. The classifier reportedly diagnosed cytomegalovirus status with high sensitivity and specificity.

Comment on this clone: Its antigen is still unknown.

The PCR had 60 Vbeta and 13 Jbeta primers. How the authors handled the data: There were around 80 million unique TCR beta chains by a later count, and about 12 million of them were shared. The repertoire was sequenced with immunoSEQ multiplex PCR; TCRdb's copy has only in-frame clones and lacks some. V and J calls and clone size are as listed in that table; D and trimming were resolved from the DNA. This sample has about 130,000 clones; approximately 81% occur once, and the top ten carry roughly 7.3%. Germline V gene lookup returns CDR1 SGHDN and CDR2 FVKESK. This CDR3 has 12 residues. The V end was cut by 1 base, the J end by 12 bases, with 10 bases between.

Sequenced material: PBMCs. V is TRBV14 and J is TRBJ2-1; D not certain. The TCR sequence derives from a male donor in good health and CMV-seronegative. This CDR3 is CASSQGQAGQFF. The CDR3 region has the DNA TGTGCCAGCAGCCAAGGCCAAGCCGGGCAGTTCTTC.